This TCR beta chain was recovered during a study of blood T cell repertoires in COVID-19. Study details: The United States, Italy and Spain supplied acute and convalescent COVID-19 samples. Sources were T cells, B-cell-depleted T cells, or PBMCs; the material itself was cDNA or gDNA.

Authors' processing steps: Amplifying reference gene primers gave estimates of nucleated cell counts. The method was immunoSEQ multiplex PCR; TCRdb's version includes in-frame clones alone and lacks a portion of them. V and J calls plus clone size are reproduced from that table; the DNA served to infer D and trimming. The sample has about 130,000 clones; about 91% are singletons. Trimming took 3 bases from V and 6 from J, leaving 17 bases between them. Germline lookup yields CDR1 SEHNR and CDR2 FQNEAQ (reference sequence). The CDR3 runs to 15 residues. The chain employs TRBV7-9 and TRBJ1-1; a weak D match, TRBD1 (6 bases). The specimen was peripheral blood. The TCR was taken from a man aged 45 to 65 with acute or convalescent COVID-19. CDR3 protein: CASSFGPRGNSEAFF. CDR3 DNA sequence: TGTGCCAGCAGCTTTGGGCCCAGGGGTAACTCTGAAGCTTTCTTT.